Following are 16 T cell receptor beta chains from one sample sequenced in a study of graft-versus-host responses after intestinal transplantation. Sequenced by immunoSEQ multiplex PCR; TCRdb stores in-frame clones only, minus some. The sample has 86,000 or so clones, 90% to 95% seen once. For these receptors, no antigen is known. The starting material was unstimulated CD8+ T cells sorted from spleen or lymph node cells, obtained before intestinal transplant. Receptor source: a human donor who received an intestinal transplant.

This clone came up once. V gene TRBV6-6 combines with J gene TRBJ2-5; D unclear. The DNA end favors TRBJ2-7, so the J call may be wrong. The CDR3 is 12 amino acids. From germline, CDR1 is MNHNY and CDR2 SVGAGI (reference sequence). CDR3 sequence (DNA): TGTGCCAGCAGGCCCCACCCCTACGAGCAGTACTTC. This codes for CASRPHPYEQYF.

V is TRBV15 and J is TRBJ2-1; possibly TRBD2 for D (5 bases). V gave up 5 bases and J gave up 7 bases, with 12 bases separating them. Per the germline V gene, CDR1 is LNHNV and CDR2 is YYDKDF (reference sequence). This CDR3 region has 13 residues. In DNA, the CDR3 is TGTGCCACCAGCTCCTCCGGGAAGAATGAGCAGTTCTTC. It yields the protein CATSSSGKNEQFF.

Only one count was recorded for this clone. V and J are TRBV30 and TRBJ2-1; TRBD2 might be the D (6 bases). V was clipped by 4 bases and J by 8 bases, with 15 bases between them. Germline lookup yields CDR1 GTSNPN and CDR2 SVGIG (reference sequence). The CDR3 runs to 13 residues. CDR3 sequence reads: CAWTQAGGDEQFF. CDR3 coding DNA: TGTGCCTGGACCCAGGCCGGAGGGGATGAGCAGTTCTTC.

V is TRBV5-1 and J is TRBJ1-3; TRBD1 might be the D (6 bases). Germline V lookup: CDR1 SGHRS, CDR2 YFSETQ. The CDR3 covers 18 residues. V was clipped by 0 bases and J by 4 bases, with 20 bases between them. The CDR3 is CASSLAGQGLRSGNTIYF. The CDR3 DNA follows: TGCGCCAGCAGCTTGGCCGGGCAGGGGCTTAGATCGGGAAACACCATATATTTT.

The chain has TRBV19 and TRBJ2-4; D unclear. V lost 1 base to trimming and J lost 0 bases, with 7 bases between them. Germline V gene data show CDR1 as LNHDA and CDR2 as SQIVND (reference sequence). CDR3 length: 15 residues. DNA for the CDR3: TGTGCCAGTAGTATAGTCCCGGAAGCCAAAAACATTCAGTACTTC. This gives the protein CASSIVPEAKNIQYF.

This sequence joins TRBV7-9 and TRBJ2-3; the D gene could be TRBD1 or TRBD2 (5 bases each). CDR3 length: 15 amino acids. The ends were cut back, 2 bases at V and 0 bases at J, with 9 bases in the middle. The germline V gene has CDR1 SEHNR and CDR2 FQNEAQ (reference sequence). The CDR3 sequence: CASSLWDQSTDTQYF. In DNA form, the CDR3 reads TGTGCCAGCAGCTTATGGGACCAGAGCACAGATACGCAGTATTTT. Complete variable domain (other parts from reference TRBV7-9 and TRBJ2-3): DTGVSQNPRHKITKRGQNVTFRCDPISEHNRLYWYRQTLGQGPEFLTYFQNEAQLEKSRLLSDRFSAERPKGSFSTLEIQRTEQGDSAMYLCASSLWDQSTDTQYFGPGTRLTVL.

The J gene is TRBJ2-3, the V gene TRBV29-1, with 13 bases matching TRBD2. CDR3 length: 15 amino acids. Germline V gene lookup returns CDR1 SQVTM and CDR2 ANQGSEA. With V trimmed by 6 bases and J by 0 bases, 3 bases remained unmatched. CDR3 DNA: TGCAGCGTAGGGACTAGCGGGGTTAGCACAGATACGCAGTATTTT. Translation gives CSVGTSGVSTDTQYF.

The chain is built from TRBV5-1 and TRBJ2-5; 10 nucleotides line up with TRBD2. Germline V gene sequence: CDR1 SGHRS, CDR2 YFSETQ. The V segment lost 4 bases and the J segment 0 bases; nucleotides outside the gene matches: 6. The CDR3 length is 16 residues. The CDR3 reads CASSRRAGGYQETQYF. The CDR3 nucleotides read TGCGCCAGCAGCCGCCGAGCGGGAGGGTACCAAGAGACCCAGTACTTC.

The V gene is TRBV12-5, the J gene TRBJ1-2; D is undetermined. The CDR3 consists of 12 residues. V lost 1 base and J 8 bases, leaving 8 bases between the germline ends. CDR1 is LGHNT, CDR2 FRNRAP, per germline. The CDR3: CASGLASGGYTF. CDR3 DNA: TGTGCTAGTGGTTTGGCCTCGGGGGGCTACACCTTC. The variable domain in full, completed from reference TRBV12-5 and TRBJ1-2, reads DARVTQTPRHKVTEMGQEVTMRCQPILGHNTVFWYRQTMMQGLELLAYFRNRAPLDDSGMPKDRFSAEMPDATLATLKIQPSEPRDSAVYFCASGLASGGYTFGSGTRLTVV.

V and J are TRBV4-1 and TRBJ1-3; D unresolved. Germline values: CDR1 MGHRA, CDR2 YSYEKL. This CDR3 contains 15 residues. V was clipped by 2 bases and J by 0 bases, with 8 bases between them. CDR3 sequence reads: CASSQRVFSGNTIYF. The CDR3 DNA reads as TGCGCCAGCAGCCAACGGGTCTTCTCTGGAAACACCATATATTTT.

The CDR3 loop is CANPTRLAGGPNYEQYF. For the CDR3, the DNA is TGTGCCAACCCGACCCGACTAGCGGGAGGGCCGAATTACGAGCAGTACTTC. The chain carries TRBV19 and TRBJ2-7; 14 bases agree with TRBD2. The V segment lost 10 bases and the J segment 4 bases; nucleotides outside the gene matches: 15. This CDR3 is 17 amino acids long. Germline values: CDR1 LNHDA, CDR2 SQIVND (reference sequence).

The chain is built from TRBV6-4 and TRBJ2-3, with 8 positions matching TRBD1. The J segment lost 0 bases and the V segment lost 5 bases, leaving 4 bases of the junction unmatched. The germline V gene has CDR1 MRHNA and CDR2 SNTAGT. The CDR3 contains 15 residues. CDR3 residues: CASSNRGESTDTQYF. CDR3 bases: TGTGCCAGCAGTAACAGGGGGGAAAGCACAGATACGCAGTATTTT.

The V gene is TRBV5-1, the J gene TRBJ1-2; weak D call: TRBD1 (6 bases). Per germline, CDR1 SGHRS and CDR2 YFSETQ. The CDR3 covers 14 residues. Trimming stripped 1 base from V and 7 bases from J, with 14 bases between. CDR3 sequence reads: CASSLWRRGSGYTF. The CDR3, as DNA: TGCGCCAGCAGCTTGTGGCGCAGGGGCAGTGGCTACACCTTC.

The genes are TRBV10-2 and TRBJ2-7, with unresolved D. The CDR3 contains 12 residues. Between the trimmed V and J ends, which lost 7 bases and 2 bases, there was a span of 9 bases. Germline lookup yields CDR1 WSHSY and CDR2 SAAADI. The CDR3 DNA is TGCGCCAGCATTCGTAGGGCCTACGAGCAGTACTTC. Its protein is CASIRRAYEQYF.

Details on this clone: Compared with germline, one end of the junction differs, possibly owing to a read error. The chain links TRBV13 to TRBJ2-3; maybe TRBD1 (5 bases). This CDR3 has 16 amino acids. The germline CDR1 and CDR2 sequences are PRHDT and FYEKMQ (reference sequence). DNA of the CDR3: TGTGCCAGCAGCTCCAACAGGAACCCCGTCGATGGCCAGGATTCTTTT. Its protein product is CASSSNRNPVDGQDSF.

This clone has just one count. The rearrangement links TRBV9 to TRBJ2-1, with 11 bases matching TRBD2. After removal of 5 bases from V and 0 bases from J, the junction contained 1 base not matched to a gene. Looked up from germline, CDR1 is SGDLS and CDR2 is YYNGEE. This CDR3 contains 15 residues. CDR3 in DNA: TGTGCCAGCAGTAGCGGGGGGGCCTCCTACAATGAGCAGTTCTTC. This gives the protein CASSSGGASYNEQFF.